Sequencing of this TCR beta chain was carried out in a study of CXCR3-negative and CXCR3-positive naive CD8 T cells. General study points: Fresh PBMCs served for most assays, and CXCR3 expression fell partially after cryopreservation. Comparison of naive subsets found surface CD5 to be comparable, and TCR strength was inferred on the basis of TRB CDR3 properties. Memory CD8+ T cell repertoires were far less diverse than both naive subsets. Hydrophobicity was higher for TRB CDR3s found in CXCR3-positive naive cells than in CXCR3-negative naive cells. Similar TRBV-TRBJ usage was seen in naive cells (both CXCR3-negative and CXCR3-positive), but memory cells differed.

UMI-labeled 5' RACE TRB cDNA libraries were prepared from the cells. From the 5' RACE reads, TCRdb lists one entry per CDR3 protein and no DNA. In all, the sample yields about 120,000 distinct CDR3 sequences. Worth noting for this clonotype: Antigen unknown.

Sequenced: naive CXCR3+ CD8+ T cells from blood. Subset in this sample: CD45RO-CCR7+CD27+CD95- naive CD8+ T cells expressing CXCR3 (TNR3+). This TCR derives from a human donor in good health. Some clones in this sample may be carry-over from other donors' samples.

CDR3: CASSPTSGLSSYEQYF. V gene TRBV11-2 combines with J gene TRBJ2-7; as DNA is missing, the TRBD2 call by TCRdb cannot be tested. The CDR3 spans 16 residues. Per the germline V gene, CDR1 is SGHAT and CDR2 is FQNNGV.